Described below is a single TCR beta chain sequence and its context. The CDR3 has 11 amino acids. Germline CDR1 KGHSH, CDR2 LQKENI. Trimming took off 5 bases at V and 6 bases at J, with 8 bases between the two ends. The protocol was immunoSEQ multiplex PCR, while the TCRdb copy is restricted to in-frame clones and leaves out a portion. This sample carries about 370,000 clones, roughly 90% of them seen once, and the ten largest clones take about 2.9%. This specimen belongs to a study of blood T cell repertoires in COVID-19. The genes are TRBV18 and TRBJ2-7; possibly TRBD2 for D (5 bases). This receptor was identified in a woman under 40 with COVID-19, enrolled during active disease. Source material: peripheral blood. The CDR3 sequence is CASSVEGEQYF. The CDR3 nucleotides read TGTGCCAGCTCAGTTGAGGGCGAGCAGTACTTC.